These 7 T cell receptor beta chains were sequenced from one sample in a study of shared clonotypes between healthy human individuals. Some clones are missing from TCRdb's copy, which holds only in-frame ones; the method was immunoSEQ multiplex PCR. Of about 510,000 clones in the sample, 75% to 80% were seen once. Sequenced input: PBMCs. Receptors were obtained from a middle-aged woman in good health. Some clones in this sample may be carry-over from other donors' samples.

This clone was counted a single time. The V and J genes are TRBV10-1 and TRBJ1-3, with D hard to call. The CDR3 consists of 13 residues. The germline V gene encodes CDR1 WNHNN and CDR2 SYGVQD (reference sequence). The V gene lost 4 bases and the J gene lost 4 bases, with 8 bases spanning the gap. The CDR3 DNA follows: TGCGCCAGCAGTGCCACTACGGGAAACACCATATATTTT. Translation: CASSATTGNTIYF.

The chain has TRBV28 and TRBJ1-1, with D uncertain. The germline CDR1 and CDR2 sequences are MDHEN and SYDVKM. Trimming removed 2 bases at V and 0 bases at J, with 7 bases between. This CDR3 is built from 14 residues. Written as DNA, the CDR3 is TGTGCCAGCAGTTTACCAGGTATGAACACTGAAGCTTTCTTT. This gives the protein CASSLPGMNTEAFF.

This clone was seen only once. This sequence joins TRBV5-1 and TRBJ1-1; D is perhaps TRBD1 (5 bases). The germline V gene encodes CDR1 SGHRS and CDR2 YFSETQ. Trimming left V 1 base short and J 5 bases short, with 15 bases between. CDR3 length: 15 amino acids. CDR3 sequence reads: CASSLMGSGNTEAFF. CDR3 coding DNA: TGCGCCAGCAGCTTGATGGGGTCAGGGAATACTGAAGCTTTCTTT.

The V and J genes are TRBV29-1 and TRBJ2-1; 7 bases map to TRBD2. With 5 bases clipped from V and 2 bases from J, the junction kept 3 bases outside the gene matches. CDR1 SQVTM and CDR2 ANQGSEA come from the germline V gene. This CDR3 comprises 13 residues. The CDR3 DNA sequence: TGCAGCGTTCAAAGCGGGACCTACAATGAGCAGTTCTTC. It specifies CSVQSGTYNEQFF.

Regarding this clone: This may arise from a read error, as a much more abundant clone is one base away. In this CDR3 the conserved last residue, phenylalanine or tryptophan, is missing, so a read error is likely. The chain carries TRBV28 and TRBJ1-2; 8 bases are shared with TRBD1. The germline V gene encodes CDR1 MDHEN and CDR2 SYDVKM. The CDR3 loop spans 14 amino acids. The trim removed 10 bases at V and 4 bases at J, leaving 11 bases unmatched. CDR3 nucleotides: TGTGCCACTCCCACCCAGGGGGCGGGCTATGGCTACACCCTC. Translated: CATPTQGAGYGYTL.

The chain carries TRBV7-3 and TRBJ1-1; the match to TRBD1 covers 10 bases. After removal of 0 bases from V and 5 bases from J, the junction contained 0 bases not matched to a gene. The CDR3 has 14 amino acids. The germline CDR1 and CDR2 sequences are SGHTA and FQGTGA. Here the CDR3 reads CASSLTGQGTEAFF. CDR3 DNA: TGTGCCAGCAGCTTAACGGGACAGGGGACTGAAGCTTTCTTT.

The chain carries TRBV28 and TRBJ2-7, with TRBD2 as a possible D gene (6 bases). Germline CDR1 is MDHEN and CDR2 is SYDVKM. V lost 2 bases to trimming and J lost 4 bases, with 15 bases between them. The CDR3 runs to 15 residues. The DNA for the CDR3 is TGTGCCAGCAGTTTAGGGGGACTGCAAGTTTACGAGCAGTACTTC. This gives the protein CASSLGGLQVYEQYF.